This T cell receptor beta chain is from a study of T cells in Graves' hyperthyroidism and ophthalmopathy. At the level of the study: Blood was drawn when the patient was first diagnosed and still untreated.

Germline values: CDR1 MNHEY, CDR2 SVGEGT. V lost 0 bases and J lost 4; bases outside the gene matches: 11. This CDR3 has 18 amino acids. Regarding the study as a whole: Blood held most thyroid clonotypes expanded above 0.001 frequency. It was a median about 6.5 months before onset that the model predicted ophthalmopathy.

This clonotype was seen more than once but under ten times. Antigen: not known. The TCR beta CDR3 regions underwent amplification using RNA transcripts as the source. The HTBI primer set served for first-round RT-PCR of the TCR CDR3. TCRdb reprocessed the multiplex PCR reads with MiXCR, giving one entry per CDR3 protein. The sample has some 760,000 distinct CDR3 sequences, approximately 14% seen once. This TCR derives from a woman aged 18-29 years with Graves' hyperthyroidism. The V and J genes are TRBV6-2 or TRBV6-3 and TRBJ1-5; 8 bases match TRBD1. Sample: blood. As DNA, the CDR3 is TGTGCCAGCAGTTACTCCCCTGACAGGGGAAGGGTGAATCAGCCCCAGCATTTT. Protein product: CASSYSPDRGRVNQPQHF.